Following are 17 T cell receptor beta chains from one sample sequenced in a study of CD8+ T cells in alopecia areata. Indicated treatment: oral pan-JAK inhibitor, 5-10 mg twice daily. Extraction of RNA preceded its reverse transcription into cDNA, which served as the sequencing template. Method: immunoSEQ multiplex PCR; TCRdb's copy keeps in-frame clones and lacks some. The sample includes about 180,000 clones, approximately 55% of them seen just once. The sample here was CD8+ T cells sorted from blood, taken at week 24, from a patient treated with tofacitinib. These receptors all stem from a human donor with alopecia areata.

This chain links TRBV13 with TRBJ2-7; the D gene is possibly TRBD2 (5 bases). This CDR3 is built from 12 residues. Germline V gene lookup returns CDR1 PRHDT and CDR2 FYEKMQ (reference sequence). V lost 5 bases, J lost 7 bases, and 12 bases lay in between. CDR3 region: CASSQGTGEQYF. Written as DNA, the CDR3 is TGTGCCAGCAGCCAAGGAACGGGAGAGCAGTACTTC.

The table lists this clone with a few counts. This CDR3 reads CASKQGGYTF. Written as DNA, the CDR3 is TGTGCCAGCAAACAGGGTGGCTACACCTTC. The chain carries TRBV19 and TRBJ1-2; weak D call: TRBD1 (6 bases). Germline V gives CDR1 LNHDA, CDR2 SQIVND (reference sequence). The V and J ends lost 9 bases and 7 bases respectively, with 9 bases between them. The CDR3 loop spans 10 amino acids.

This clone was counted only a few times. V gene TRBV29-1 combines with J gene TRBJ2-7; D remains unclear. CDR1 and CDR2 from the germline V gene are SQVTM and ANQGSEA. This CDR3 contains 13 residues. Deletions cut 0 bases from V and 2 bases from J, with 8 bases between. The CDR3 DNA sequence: TGCAGCGTTGAAGAAGCTACGACCTACGAGCAGTACTTC. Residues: CSVEEATTYEQYF.

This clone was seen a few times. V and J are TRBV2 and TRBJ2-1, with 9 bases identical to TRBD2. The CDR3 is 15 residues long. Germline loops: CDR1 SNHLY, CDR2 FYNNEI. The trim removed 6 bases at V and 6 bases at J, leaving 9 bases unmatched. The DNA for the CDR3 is TGTGCCAGCAGGACATTAGCGGGGGAGGTCAATGAGCAGTTCTTC. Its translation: CASRTLAGEVNEQFF.

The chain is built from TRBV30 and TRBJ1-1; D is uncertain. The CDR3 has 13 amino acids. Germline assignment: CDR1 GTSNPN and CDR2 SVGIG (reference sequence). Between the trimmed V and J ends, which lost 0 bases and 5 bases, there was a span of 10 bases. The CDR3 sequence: CAWSVNSKTEAFF. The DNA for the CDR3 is TGTGCCTGGAGTGTAAATTCGAAGACTGAAGCTTTCTTT.

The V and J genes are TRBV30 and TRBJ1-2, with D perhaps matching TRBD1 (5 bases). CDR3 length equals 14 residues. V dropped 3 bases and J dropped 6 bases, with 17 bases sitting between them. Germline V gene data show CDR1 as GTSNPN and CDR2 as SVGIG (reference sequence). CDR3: CAWRDTQGGHGYTF. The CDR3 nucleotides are TGTGCCTGGAGGGACACGCAGGGAGGCCATGGCTACACCTTC.

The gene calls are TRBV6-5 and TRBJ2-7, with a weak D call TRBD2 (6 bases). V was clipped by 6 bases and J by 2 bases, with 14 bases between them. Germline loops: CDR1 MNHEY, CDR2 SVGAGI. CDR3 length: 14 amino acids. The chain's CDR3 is CASRFRGSPYEQYF. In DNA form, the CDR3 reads TGTGCCAGCAGATTTCGGGGGTCACCCTACGAGCAGTACTTC.

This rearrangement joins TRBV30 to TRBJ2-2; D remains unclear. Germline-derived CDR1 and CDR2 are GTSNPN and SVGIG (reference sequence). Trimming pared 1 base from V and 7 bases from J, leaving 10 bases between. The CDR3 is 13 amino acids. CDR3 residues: CAWSGIADGELFF. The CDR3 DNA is TGTGCCTGGAGTGGGATAGCCGACGGGGAGCTGTTTTTT.

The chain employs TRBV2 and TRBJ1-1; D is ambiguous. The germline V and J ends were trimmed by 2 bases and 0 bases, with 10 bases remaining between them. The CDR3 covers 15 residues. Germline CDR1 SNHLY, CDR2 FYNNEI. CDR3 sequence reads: CASSESGSLNTEAFF. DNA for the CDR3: TGTGCCAGCAGTGAATCGGGCAGCCTGAACACTGAAGCTTTCTTT.

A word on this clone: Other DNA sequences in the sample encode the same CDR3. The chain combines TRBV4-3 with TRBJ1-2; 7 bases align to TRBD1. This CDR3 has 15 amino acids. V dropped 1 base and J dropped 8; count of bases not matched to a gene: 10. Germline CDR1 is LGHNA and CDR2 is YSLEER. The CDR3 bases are TGCGCCAGCAGCCAAGTGTTCGGAGGGGGCTGGGGCTACACCTTC. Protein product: CASSQVFGGGWGYTF.

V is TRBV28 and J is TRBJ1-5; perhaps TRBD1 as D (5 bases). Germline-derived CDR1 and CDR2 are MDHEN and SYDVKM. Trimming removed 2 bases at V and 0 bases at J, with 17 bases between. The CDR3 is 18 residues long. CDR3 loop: CASSLGAEGVYSNQPQHF. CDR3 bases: TGTGCCAGCAGTTTAGGGGCCGAAGGGGTTTATAGCAATCAGCCCCAGCATTTT.

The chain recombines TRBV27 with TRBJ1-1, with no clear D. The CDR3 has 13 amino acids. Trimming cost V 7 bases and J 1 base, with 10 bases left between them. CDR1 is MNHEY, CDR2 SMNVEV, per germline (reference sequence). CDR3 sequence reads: CASMVQSNTEAFF. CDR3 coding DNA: TGTGCCAGCATGGTACAGTCGAACACTGAAGCTTTCTTT.

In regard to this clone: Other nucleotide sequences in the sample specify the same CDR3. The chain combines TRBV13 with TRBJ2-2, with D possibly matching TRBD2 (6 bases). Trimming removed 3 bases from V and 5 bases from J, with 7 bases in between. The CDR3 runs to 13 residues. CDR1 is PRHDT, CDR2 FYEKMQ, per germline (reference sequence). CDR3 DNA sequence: TGTGCCAGCAGCTTGGGAGGAACCGGGGAGCTGTTTTTT. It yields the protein CASSLGGTGELFF.

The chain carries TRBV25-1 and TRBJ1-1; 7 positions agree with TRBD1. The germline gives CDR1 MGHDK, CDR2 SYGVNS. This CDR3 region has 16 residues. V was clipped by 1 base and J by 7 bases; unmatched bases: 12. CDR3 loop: CASSELGGGGHGEAFF. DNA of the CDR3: TGTGCCAGCAGTGAATTAGGAGGGGGCGGTCATGGTGAAGCTTTCTTT.

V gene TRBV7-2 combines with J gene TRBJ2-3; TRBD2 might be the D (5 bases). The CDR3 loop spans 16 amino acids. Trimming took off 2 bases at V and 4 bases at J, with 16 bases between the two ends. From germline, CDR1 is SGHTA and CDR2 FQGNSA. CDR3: CASSLRTPRTSDTQYF. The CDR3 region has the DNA TGTGCCAGCAGCTTAAGAACGCCTCGGACTTCAGATACGCAGTATTTT.

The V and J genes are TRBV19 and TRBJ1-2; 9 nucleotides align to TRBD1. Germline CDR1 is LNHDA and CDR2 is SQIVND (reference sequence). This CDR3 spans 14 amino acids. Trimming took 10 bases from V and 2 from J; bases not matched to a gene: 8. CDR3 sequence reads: CATRTGTGNYGYTF. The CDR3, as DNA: TGTGCCACCCGAACCGGGACAGGGAACTATGGCTACACCTTC. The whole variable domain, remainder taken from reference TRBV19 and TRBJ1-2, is DGGITQSPKYLFRKEGQNVTLSCEQNLNHDAMYWYRQDPGQGLRLIYYSQIVNDFQKGDIAEGYSVSREKKESFPLTVTSAQKNPTAFYLCATRTGTGNYGYTFGSGTRLTVV.

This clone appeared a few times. The CDR3 protein is CASTRGTYTEAFF. The CDR3 DNA follows: TGTGCCAGCACCCGTGGGACATACACTGAAGCTTTCTTT. The chain links TRBV2 to TRBJ1-1, with a weak D call TRBD1 (6 bases). Per the germline V gene, CDR1 is SNHLY and CDR2 is FYNNEI. The V end was cut by 7 bases, the J end by 3 bases, with 12 bases between. This CDR3 region has 13 residues.